This T cell receptor beta chain stems from a study of T-cell memory formation after mild COVID-19. Whole-study results and caveats: In pre-infection memory, a portion of responding clones appeared, which suggested that cross-reactive memory joined. Contracting clones from day 15 to 85 showed balanced CD4/CD8; later expanders favored CD4+. Still unconfirmed is whether the second-wave clones peaking on day 37 recognized SARS-CoV-2.

UMIs and sample barcodes were carried by the TCR alpha and TCR beta cDNA libraries that 5'RACE produced using constant-segment primers. TCRdb ran MiXCR on the 5' RACE reads and lists one entry per CDR3 protein. The data show under 550,000 distinct CDR3 sequences, 15% to 20% seen once. This clonotype appeared a few times. Its antigen remains unknown. V was shortened by 4 bases and J by 1 base, with 16 bases between the two germline ends. Per germline, CDR1 LGHNA and CDR2 YSLEER. This CDR3 is 16 amino acids long. This receptor was taken from an adult woman who had mild COVID-19 (a few samples of this study predate the infection). Cell type and time point are not known. The chain joins TRBV4-3 to TRBJ1-1; TRBD1 is a possible D gene (5 bases). The sequencing input was PBMCs or a T cell subset sorted from them (not recorded which). The CDR3 bases are TGCGCCAGCAGCCTCAGGGATTTCTTCCGGAACACTGAAGCTTTCTTT. Its translation: CASSLRDFFRNTEAFF.